Presented here are 3 T cell receptor beta chains from one specimen sequenced in a study of blood T cells in healthy people across ages. A second PCR, run for about 6 to 11 cycles, used a sample-barcoded 5' primer plus a J-beta primer mix. TCRdb re-analysed the 5' RACE reads in MiXCR, keeping a single row per CDR3 protein. The table records around 580,000 distinct CDR3 sequences, 47% of them present only once. The sequencing input was blood. These receptors were collected from a man at least 80 years old in good health.

The J gene is TRBJ1-5, the V gene TRBV20-1; D remains unclear. Trimming removed 3 bases at V and 8 bases at J, with 17 bases between. CDR3 length: 14 residues. Germline V lookup: CDR1 DFQATT, CDR2 SNEGSKA (reference sequence). Here the CDR3 DNA reads TGCAGTGCTAGGAGGGATCTCGGTTGGGAGCCCCAGCATTTT. Its protein is CSARRDLGWEPQHF.

The J gene is TRBJ2-1, the V gene TRBV7-9, with 9 bases that match TRBD1. The CDR3 consists of 16 residues. The trim removed 1 base at V and 6 bases at J, leaving 7 bases unmatched. The germline V gene has CDR1 SEHNR and CDR2 FQNEAQ (reference sequence). The CDR3 sequence: CASSLGGTGKSNEQFF. The CDR3 coding sequence is TGTGCCAGCAGCTTAGGTGGGACAGGGAAAAGCAATGAGCAGTTCTTC. Supplemented by reference TRBV7-9 and TRBJ2-1, the full variable domain reads DTGVSQNPRHKITKRGQNVTFRCDPISEHNRLYWYRQTLGQGPEFLTYFQNEAQLEKSRLLSDRFSAERPKGSFSTLEIQRTEQGDSAMYLCASSLGGTGKSNEQFFGPGTRLTVL.

The rearrangement links TRBV11-1 to TRBJ2-1, with D tentatively TRBD1 or TRBD2 (5 bases each). The CDR3 spans 13 residues. Trimming removed 3 bases at V and 7 bases at J, with 10 bases between. From germline, CDR1 is SGHAT and CDR2 FQDESV (reference sequence). The CDR3 is CASSFGARNEQFF. For the CDR3, the DNA is TGTGCCAGCAGCTTCGGGGCCCGTAATGAGCAGTTCTTC.